What follows are 12 T cell receptor beta chains derived from one specimen sequenced in a study of T cells after yellow fever vaccination. Using its own MiXCR run on the 5' RACE reads, TCRdb lists one record per CDR3 protein. The sample contains about 340,000 distinct CDR3 sequences, roughly an eighth of which appear only once. This specimen consisted of CD4+ T cells sorted from PBMCs, obtained 15 days after the yellow fever booster vaccination. These receptors came from a man between 18 and 29 years old who received the YFV17D yellow fever vaccine.

V and J are TRBV7-9 and TRBJ1-2; D is undetermined. The CDR3 is 14 amino acids. The V and J ends lost 1 base and 7 bases respectively, with 13 bases between them. Germline CDR1 SEHNR, CDR2 FQNEAQ (reference sequence). CDR3 nucleotides: TGTGCCAGCAGCTTAGAAGTGTCTAGAGGTGGCTACACCTTC. It is translated as CASSLEVSRGGYTF. Full variable domain (missing parts from reference TRBV7-9 and TRBJ1-2): DTGVSQNPRHKITKRGQNVTFRCDPISEHNRLYWYRQTLGQGPEFLTYFQNEAQLEKSRLLSDRFSAERPKGSFSTLEIQRTEQGDSAMYLCASSLEVSRGGYTFGSGTRLTVV.

In its sample, this clonotype was seen a few times. CDR3 residues: CASSIRSYGYTF. In nucleotides, the CDR3 is TGTGCCAGTAGTATTCGGAGCTATGGCTACACCTTC. The chain employs TRBV19 and TRBJ1-2; D is undetermined. Germline V lookup: CDR1 LNHDA, CDR2 SQIVND (reference sequence). CDR3 length equals 12 residues. Trimming took 3 bases from V and 4 from J, leaving 6 bases between them.

The V call is TRBV20-1, the J call TRBJ1-4; no clear D. V was pared by 3 bases and J by 12 bases, with 11 bases between. Germline CDR1 DFQATT, CDR2 SNEGSKA (reference sequence). The CDR3 covers 11 residues. The CDR3 protein is CSAREWPELFF. The DNA of the CDR3 is TGCAGTGCTAGGGAGTGGCCGGAACTGTTTTTT.

At least ten counts were recorded for this clonotype. The chain employs TRBV5-1 and TRBJ1-4; the D gene is possibly TRBD1 (5 bases). This CDR3 has 15 residues. The germline V and J ends were trimmed by 1 base and 8 bases, with 15 bases remaining between them. CDR1 and CDR2 from the germline V gene are SGHRS and YFSETQ. CDR3 sequence reads: CASSLNGGIGEKLFF. DNA for the CDR3: TGCGCCAGCAGCTTGAATGGGGGGATCGGGGAAAAACTGTTTTTT.

The chain couples TRBV24-1 to TRBJ1-5, with a tentative D call TRBD1 (5 bases). V dropped 4 bases and J dropped 11 bases, with 20 bases sitting between them. This CDR3 region has 15 residues. Germline values: CDR1 KGHDR, CDR2 SFDVKD. CDR3 residues: CATSEPYRPIVTQHF. Written as DNA, the CDR3 is TGTGCCACCAGTGAACCGTACAGGCCCATCGTGACCCAGCATTTT.

V usage is TRBV29-1 and J usage is TRBJ2-5; a possible D gene is TRBD2 (5 bases). V lost 4 bases and J lost 0, with 9 bases in between. Germline values: CDR1 SQVTM, CDR2 ANQGSEA. This CDR3 contains 13 residues. The CDR3 reads CSVARGNQETQYF. The DNA for the CDR3 is TGCAGCGTTGCTCGGGGAAACCAAGAGACCCAGTACTTC.

This clonotype turned up a few times. The chain employs TRBV5-1 and TRBJ1-1; D is ambiguous. The ends were cut back, 4 bases at V and 1 base at J, with 14 bases in the middle. Germline CDR1 and CDR2: SGHRS and YFSETQ. The CDR3 totals 15 residues. For the CDR3, the DNA is TGCGCCAGCAGCACCACCCCCCAGGAGAACACTGAAGCTTTCTTT. This codes for CASSTTPQENTEAFF. The variable domain in full, completed from reference TRBV5-1 and TRBJ1-1, reads KAGVTQTPRYLIKTRGQQVTLSCSPISGHRSVSWYQQTPGQGLQFLFEYFSETQRNKGNFPGRFSGRQFSNSRSEMNVSTLELGDSALYLCASSTTPQENTEAFFGQGTRLTVV.

The CDR3 region is CASSSDRGGSTDTQYF. The CDR3 nucleotides read TGTGCCAGCAGCTCCGACAGGGGTGGTAGCACAGATACGCAGTATTTT. The V gene is TRBV7-9, the J gene TRBJ2-3; 8 bases are shared with TRBD1. The CDR3 runs to 16 residues. Looked up from germline, CDR1 is SEHNR and CDR2 is FQNEAQ (reference sequence). The trim removed 4 bases at V and 0 bases at J, leaving 6 bases unmatched.

The chain combines TRBV5-1 with TRBJ2-2; D remains ambiguous. Between the trimmed V and J ends, which lost 0 bases and 1 base, there was a span of 7 bases. The CDR3 consists of 15 residues. Germline assignment: CDR1 SGHRS and CDR2 YFSETQ. Here the CDR3 DNA reads TGCGCCAGCAGCTTGGCGGAGCAGAACACCGGGGAGCTGTTTTTT. Protein product: CASSLAEQNTGELFF.

J is TRBJ2-7 and V is TRBV20-1, with D possibly TRBD1 on 5 matching bases. This CDR3 comprises 14 residues. With 3 bases removed from V and 2 bases from J, the gap between germline ends came to 14 bases. Germline values: CDR1 DFQATT, CDR2 SNEGSKA (reference sequence). The CDR3 nucleotides are TGCAGTGCTAGGGCGACCGGCAGGGCCTACGAGCAGTACTTC. This codes for CSARATGRAYEQYF.

V is TRBV24-1 and J is TRBJ2-6, with D tentatively TRBD1 (5 bases). Germline V gene lookup returns CDR1 KGHDR and CDR2 SFDVKD. The CDR3 is 13 amino acids. Trimming removed 10 bases at V and 2 bases at J, with 8 bases between. The DNA of the CDR3 is TGTGCCACTGGACAACCTGGGGCCAACGTCCTGACTTTC. This sequence encodes CATGQPGANVLTF.

The chain links TRBV20-1 to TRBJ1-6, with TRBD1 identical over 7 bases. CDR1 and CDR2 from the germline V gene are DFQATT and SNEGSKA (reference sequence). The CDR3 has 14 amino acids. Unmatched junction bases numbered 6, after V lost 0 bases and J lost 10 bases. The CDR3 coding sequence is TGCAGTGCTAGAGATTACAGGGGAGGCTCACCCCTCCACTTT. Amino acid sequence: CSARDYRGGSPLHF.